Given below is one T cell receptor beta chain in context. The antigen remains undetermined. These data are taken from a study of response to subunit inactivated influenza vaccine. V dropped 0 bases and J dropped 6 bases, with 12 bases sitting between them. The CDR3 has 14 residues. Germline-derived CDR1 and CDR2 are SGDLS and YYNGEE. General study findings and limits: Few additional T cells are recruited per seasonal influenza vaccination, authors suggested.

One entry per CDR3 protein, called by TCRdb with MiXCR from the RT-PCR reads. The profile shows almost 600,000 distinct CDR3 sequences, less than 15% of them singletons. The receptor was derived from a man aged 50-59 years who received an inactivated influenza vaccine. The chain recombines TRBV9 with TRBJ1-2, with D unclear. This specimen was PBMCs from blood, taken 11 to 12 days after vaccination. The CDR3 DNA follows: TGTGCCAGCAGCGTAGGGATGAGACCCCATGGCTACACCTTC. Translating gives CASSVGMRPHGYTF.